The present T cell receptor (beta chain) was sequenced within a study of CD8+CD57+ T cells in acquired aplastic anemia. Notes on the study in general: Approximately 28 CD8+ CDR3 sequences were shared between patients and controls.

A few counts support this clonotype. The antigen is unknown. The use of genomic DNA as template underpinned the TCR beta VDJ and CDR3 profiling. TCRdb used MiXCR to reprocess the reads, holding one entry per CDR3 protein. The sample carries about 180,000 distinct CDR3 sequences, around half recorded once. The germline gives CDR1 LGHDT, CDR2 YNNKEL (reference sequence). The CDR3 length is 17 residues. Trimming shortened V by 1 base and J by 4 bases, and 19 bases separated the two germline ends. All sequencing subjects had displayed CD8+CD57+ cell expansion on flow cytometry. This rearrangement joins TRBV3-1 to TRBJ1-1, with D possibly TRBD1 on 5 matching bases. The sample consisted of sorted CD4+, CD8+, or CD8+CD57+ T cells (not recorded which) from PBMCs. The clonotype originates from a human donor with aplastic anemia. The CDR3 nucleotides are TGTGCCAGCAGCCAAGCGGCAAGTAGGACCAGGGCCACTGAAGCTTTCTTT. Amino acids: CASSQAASRTRATEAFF. Combining the CDR3 with reference TRBV3-1 and TRBJ1-1 gives the whole variable domain DTAVSQTPKYLVTQMGNDKSIKCEQNLGHDTMYWYKQDSKKFLKIMFSYNNKELIINETVPNRFSPKSPDKAHLNLHINSLELGDSAVYFCASSQAASRTRATEAFFGQGTRLTVV.